The 21 T cell receptor beta chains in this list originate from one sample, sequenced in a study of CD8 T cells in ankylosing spondylitis. Study results and limitations: What seemed typical of ankylosing spondylitis blood was a TCR beta motif built from roughly eight highly homologous variants.

TCRdb recomputed calls from the 5' RACE reads with MiXCR, one row per CDR3 protein. The data hold fewer than 450,000 distinct CDR3 sequences, with roughly 18% observed a single time. These TCRs' antigens remain unknown. The sequencing sample was made of blood, either unsorted or a sorted T cell fraction (not recorded which). All receptors derive from a male donor with ankylosing spondylitis.

This chain links TRBV11-2 with TRBJ2-1, with TRBD2 identical over 11 bases. The V and J ends lost 3 bases and 0 bases, in that order; junction bases with no gene match: 4. The CDR3 extends over 17 amino acids. Germline V lookup: CDR1 SGHAT, CDR2 FQNNGV. The CDR3 region is CASSLASGGSSYNEQFF. The CDR3, as DNA: TGTGCCAGCAGCTTGGCTAGCGGGGGGAGCTCCTACAATGAGCAGTTCTTC.

This clonotype has a handful of counts. The J gene is TRBJ1-5, the V gene TRBV5-6; D call uncertain. Deletions cut 2 bases from V and 9 bases from J, with 9 bases between. CDR1 and CDR2 (germline): SGHDT, YYEEEE. The CDR3 sequence is 12 residues long. DNA for the CDR3: TGTGCCAGCAGCTTTAACCCCGGGCCCCAGCATTTT. Residues: CASSFNPGPQHF.

The chain is built from TRBV6-2 or TRBV6-3 and TRBJ2-1, with 7 bases matching TRBD2. Germline V gene sequence: CDR1 MNHEY, CDR2 SVGEGT. CDR3 length: 15 residues. With 5 bases clipped from V and 4 bases from J, the junction kept 8 bases outside the gene matches. CDR3 in amino acids: CASSARLAVYNEQFF. The CDR3, as DNA: TGTGCCAGCAGTGCCCGCCTAGCGGTATACAATGAGCAGTTCTTC.

This clonotype has at least ten counts. J is TRBJ1-5 and V is TRBV12-3 or TRBV12-4, with TRBD1 matching 7 bases. V lost 1 base, J lost 6 bases, and 6 bases stayed unmatched. CDR3 length: 15 amino acids. CDR3 coding DNA: TGTGCCAGCAGTTTAGACAGGGGCAGAGGTCAGCCCCAGCATTTT. This codes for CASSLDRGRGQPQHF.

In its sample, this clonotype was seen a few times. The chain links TRBV28 to TRBJ2-7; perhaps TRBD2 as D (5 bases). Per the germline V gene, CDR1 is MDHEN and CDR2 is SYDVKM. The V end lost 7 bases, the J end lost 0 bases, and 10 bases lay between the germline ends. This CDR3 is built from 13 residues. CDR3 sequence: CASTYGSSYEQYF. The CDR3 DNA reads as TGTGCCAGCACCTATGGGAGCTCCTACGAGCAGTACTTC.

The V call is TRBV29-1, the J call TRBJ1-1; D possibly corresponds to TRBD1 (6 bases). CDR1 SQVTM and CDR2 ANQGSEA come from the germline V gene. There are 16 residues in the CDR3. The germline V and J ends were trimmed by 6 bases and 4 bases, with 24 bases remaining between them. The CDR3: CSVEGVSGGIGTEAFF. The CDR3 region has the DNA TGCAGCGTGGAGGGGGTGTCGGGGGGCATAGGCACTGAAGCTTTCTTT.

This clonotype came up many times. CDR3 coding DNA: TGTGCCAGCAGGATGGGGCAGGGGGACCACGAGCAGTACTTC. Translated, it gives CASRMGQGDHEQYF. The chain has TRBV12-3 or TRBV12-4 and TRBJ2-7; 7 positions match TRBD1. The CDR3 sequence is 14 residues long. V lost 6 bases to trimming and J lost 5 bases; unmatched junction nucleotides: 10.

The chain employs TRBV7-9 and TRBJ2-7; D is ambiguous. The germline V gene encodes CDR1 SEHNR and CDR2 FQNEAQ (reference sequence). The CDR3 has 14 residues. V dropped 5 bases and J dropped 2 bases, with 13 bases sitting between them. DNA for the CDR3: TGTGCCAGCAGCCCCGCTGGAGCCGCCTACGAGCAGTACTTC. Translation: CASSPAGAAYEQYF.

This clonotype was seen a handful of times. The chain couples TRBV20-1 to TRBJ2-1; TRBD1 aligns across 10 bases. Germline-derived CDR1 and CDR2 are DFQATT and SNEGSKA (reference sequence). The CDR3 is 14 residues long. Trimming took 5 bases from V and 7 from J; bases not matched to a gene: 8. The DNA for the CDR3 is TGCAGTGCTGGGCCGGGACAGGGGAATAATGAGCAGTTCTTC. This translates into CSAGPGQGNNEQFF.

This clonotype was found a few times. The chain joins TRBV18 to TRBJ2-1, with 7 bases matching TRBD1. Germline V CDR1 and CDR2: KGHSH, LQKENI. V was pared by 6 bases and J by 2 bases, with 7 bases of the junction left unmatched. The CDR3 has 15 residues. CDR3 region: CASSTGDGTYNEQFF. As DNA, the CDR3 is TGTGCCAGCTCCACAGGGGACGGAACCTACAATGAGCAGTTCTTC.

J is TRBJ2-1 and V is TRBV7-2; TRBD2 agrees at 9 bases. Germline V lookup: CDR1 SGHTA, CDR2 FQGNSA. The CDR3 sequence is 13 residues long. With V trimmed by 7 bases and J by 10 bases, 8 bases remained unmatched. Here the CDR3 DNA reads TGTGCCAGCACCATGTGGCTAGCGGGAGAGCAGTTCTTC. This translates into CASTMWLAGEQFF.

The chain recombines TRBV5-1 with TRBJ1-1; no firm D call. This CDR3 spans 13 amino acids. CDR1 is SGHRS, CDR2 YFSETQ, per germline. The germline V and J ends were trimmed by 5 bases and 1 base, with 9 bases remaining between them. The CDR3 loop reads CASRVEGNTEAFF. CDR3 nucleotides: TGCGCCAGCAGGGTGGAGGGGAACACTGAAGCTTTCTTT.

This chain links TRBV6-5 with TRBJ2-7; D is tentatively TRBD1 or TRBD2 (5 bases each). V lost 0 bases and J 6 bases, leaving 12 bases between the germline ends. Per the germline V gene, CDR1 is MNHEY and CDR2 is SVGAGI. The CDR3 runs to 14 residues. CDR3 in amino acids: CASSYSSGSGEQYF. As DNA, the CDR3 is TGTGCCAGCAGTTACTCGTCAGGGAGCGGCGAGCAGTACTTC.

This clonotype was counted ten times or more. This chain links TRBV12-3 or TRBV12-4 with TRBJ2-3, with 11 bases aligning to TRBD2. V trimming: 6 bases; J trimming: 5 bases; junction bases outside the gene matches: 7. The CDR3 runs to 15 residues. CDR3 in amino acids: CASSSTSGRGDTQYF. The CDR3 DNA reads as TGTGCCAGCAGCTCAACTAGCGGGAGAGGAGATACGCAGTATTTT.

In this sample, this clonotype turned up many times. The chain uses TRBV29-1 and TRBJ2-7; possibly TRBD1 for D (6 bases). The CDR3 consists of 11 residues. Germline assignment: CDR1 SQVTM and CDR2 ANQGSEA. V dropped 5 bases and J dropped 1 base, with 6 bases sitting between them. The CDR3 loop is CSVQGSYEQYF. The CDR3 bases are TGCAGCGTTCAGGGGTCCTACGAGCAGTACTTC.

This clonotype has a count of ten or more. The CDR3 DNA reads TGTGCCAGCAGTTTATGGGGAGCCTACGAGCAGTACTTC. Residues: CASSLWGAYEQYF. The rearrangement links TRBV12-3 or TRBV12-4 to TRBJ2-7; weak D call: TRBD2 (5 bases). The CDR3 runs to 13 residues. The V end lost 2 bases, the J end lost 2 bases, and 7 bases lay between the germline ends.

This chain joins TRBV5-1 and TRBJ2-7, with 10 bases identical to TRBD2. J gave up 0 bases and V 2 bases, and 2 bases lay outside the gene matches. There are 15 residues in the CDR3. CDR1 SGHRS and CDR2 YFSETQ come from the germline V gene. The DNA of the CDR3 is TGCGCCAGCAGCTTAACTAGCGGGGACTCCTACGAGCAGTACTTC. This sequence encodes CASSLTSGDSYEQYF.

The chain uses TRBV20-1 and TRBJ1-3; D remains unclear. The CDR3 contains 12 residues. CDR1 and CDR2 from the germline V gene are DFQATT and SNEGSKA (reference sequence). V was pared by 5 bases and J by 4 bases, with 9 bases between. As DNA, the CDR3 is TGCAGTGCTCCGACTGAAGGAAACACCATATATTTT. This codes for CSAPTEGNTIYF.

This clonotype came up a few times. The J gene is TRBJ2-2, the V gene TRBV20-1, with TRBD2 identical over 12 bases. Looked up from germline, CDR1 is DFQATT and CDR2 is SNEGSKA (reference sequence). The CDR3 totals 17 residues. The CDR3 here is CSAKLAGGRMDTGELFF. CDR3 nucleotides: TGCAGCGCAAAACTAGCGGGAGGTCGGATGGACACCGGGGAGCTGTTTTTT.

The chain has TRBV6-1 and TRBJ1-2; D not certain. The CDR3 extends over 12 amino acids. The V gene's germline CDR1 is MNHNS and CDR2 SASEGT. The V end was cut by 1 base, the J end by 4 bases, with 4 bases between. In nucleotides, the CDR3 is TGTGCCAGCAGTGAAGTAGCCTATGGCTACACCTTC. Protein sequence: CASSEVAYGYTF.

The chain joins TRBV6-2 or TRBV6-3 to TRBJ1-5; D unclear. Germline values: CDR1 MNHEY, CDR2 SVGEGT. The CDR3 loop spans 12 amino acids. Trimming stripped 4 bases from V and 5 bases from J, with 6 bases between. The CDR3 DNA follows: TGTGCCAGCAGTTTCTTAGATCAGCCCCAGCATTTT. This encodes CASSFLDQPQHF.